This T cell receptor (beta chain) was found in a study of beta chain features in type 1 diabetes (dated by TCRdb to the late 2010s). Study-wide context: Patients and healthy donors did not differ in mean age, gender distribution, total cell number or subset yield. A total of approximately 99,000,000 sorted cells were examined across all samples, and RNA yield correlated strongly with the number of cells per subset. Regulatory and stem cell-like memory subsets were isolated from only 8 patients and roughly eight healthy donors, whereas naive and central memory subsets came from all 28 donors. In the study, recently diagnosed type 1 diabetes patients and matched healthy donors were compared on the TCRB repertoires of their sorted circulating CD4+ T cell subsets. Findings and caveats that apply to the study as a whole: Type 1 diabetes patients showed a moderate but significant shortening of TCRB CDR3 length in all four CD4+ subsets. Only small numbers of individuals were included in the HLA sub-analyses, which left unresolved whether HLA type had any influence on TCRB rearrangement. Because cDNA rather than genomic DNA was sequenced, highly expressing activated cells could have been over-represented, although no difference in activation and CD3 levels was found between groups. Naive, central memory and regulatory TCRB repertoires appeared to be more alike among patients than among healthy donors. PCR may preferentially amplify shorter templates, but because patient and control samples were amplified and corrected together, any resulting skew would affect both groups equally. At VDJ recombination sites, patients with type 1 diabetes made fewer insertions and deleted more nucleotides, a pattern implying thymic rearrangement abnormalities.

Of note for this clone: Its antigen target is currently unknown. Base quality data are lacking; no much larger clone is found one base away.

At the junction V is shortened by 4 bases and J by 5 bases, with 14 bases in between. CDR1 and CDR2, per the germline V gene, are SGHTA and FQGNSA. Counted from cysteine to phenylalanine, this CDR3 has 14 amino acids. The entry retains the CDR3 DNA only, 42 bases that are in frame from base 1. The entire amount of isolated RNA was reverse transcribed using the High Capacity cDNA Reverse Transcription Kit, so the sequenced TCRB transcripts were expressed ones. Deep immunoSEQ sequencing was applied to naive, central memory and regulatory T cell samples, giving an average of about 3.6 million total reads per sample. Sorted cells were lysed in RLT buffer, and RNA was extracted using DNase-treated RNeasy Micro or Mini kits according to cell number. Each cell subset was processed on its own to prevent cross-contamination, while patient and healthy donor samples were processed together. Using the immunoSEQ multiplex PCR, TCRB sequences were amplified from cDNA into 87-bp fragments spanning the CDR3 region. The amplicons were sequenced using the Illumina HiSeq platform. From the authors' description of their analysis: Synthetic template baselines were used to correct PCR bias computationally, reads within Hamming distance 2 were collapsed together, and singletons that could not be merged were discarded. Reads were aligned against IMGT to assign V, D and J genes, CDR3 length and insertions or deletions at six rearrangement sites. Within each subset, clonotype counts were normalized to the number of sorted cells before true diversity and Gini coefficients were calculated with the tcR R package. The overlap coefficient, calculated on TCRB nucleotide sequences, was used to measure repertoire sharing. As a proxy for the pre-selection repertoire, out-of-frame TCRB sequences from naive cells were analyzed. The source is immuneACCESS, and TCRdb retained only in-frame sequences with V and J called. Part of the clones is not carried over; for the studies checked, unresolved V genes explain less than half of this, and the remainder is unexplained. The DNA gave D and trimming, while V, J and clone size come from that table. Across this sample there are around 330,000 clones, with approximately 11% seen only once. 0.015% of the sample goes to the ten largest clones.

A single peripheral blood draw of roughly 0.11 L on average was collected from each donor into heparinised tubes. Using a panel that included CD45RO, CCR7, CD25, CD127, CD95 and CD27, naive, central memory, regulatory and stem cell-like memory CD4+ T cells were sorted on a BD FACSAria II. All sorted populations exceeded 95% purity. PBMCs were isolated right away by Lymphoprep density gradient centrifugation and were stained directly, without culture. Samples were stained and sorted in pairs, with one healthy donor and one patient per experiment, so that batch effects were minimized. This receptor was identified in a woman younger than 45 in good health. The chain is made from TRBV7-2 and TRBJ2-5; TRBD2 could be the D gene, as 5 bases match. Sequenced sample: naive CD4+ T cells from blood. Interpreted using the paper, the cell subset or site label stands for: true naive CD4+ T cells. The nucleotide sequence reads TGTGCCAGCAGCTCGCCCGGTAGCGAGGAGACCCAGTACTTC. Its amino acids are CASSSPGSEETQYF.